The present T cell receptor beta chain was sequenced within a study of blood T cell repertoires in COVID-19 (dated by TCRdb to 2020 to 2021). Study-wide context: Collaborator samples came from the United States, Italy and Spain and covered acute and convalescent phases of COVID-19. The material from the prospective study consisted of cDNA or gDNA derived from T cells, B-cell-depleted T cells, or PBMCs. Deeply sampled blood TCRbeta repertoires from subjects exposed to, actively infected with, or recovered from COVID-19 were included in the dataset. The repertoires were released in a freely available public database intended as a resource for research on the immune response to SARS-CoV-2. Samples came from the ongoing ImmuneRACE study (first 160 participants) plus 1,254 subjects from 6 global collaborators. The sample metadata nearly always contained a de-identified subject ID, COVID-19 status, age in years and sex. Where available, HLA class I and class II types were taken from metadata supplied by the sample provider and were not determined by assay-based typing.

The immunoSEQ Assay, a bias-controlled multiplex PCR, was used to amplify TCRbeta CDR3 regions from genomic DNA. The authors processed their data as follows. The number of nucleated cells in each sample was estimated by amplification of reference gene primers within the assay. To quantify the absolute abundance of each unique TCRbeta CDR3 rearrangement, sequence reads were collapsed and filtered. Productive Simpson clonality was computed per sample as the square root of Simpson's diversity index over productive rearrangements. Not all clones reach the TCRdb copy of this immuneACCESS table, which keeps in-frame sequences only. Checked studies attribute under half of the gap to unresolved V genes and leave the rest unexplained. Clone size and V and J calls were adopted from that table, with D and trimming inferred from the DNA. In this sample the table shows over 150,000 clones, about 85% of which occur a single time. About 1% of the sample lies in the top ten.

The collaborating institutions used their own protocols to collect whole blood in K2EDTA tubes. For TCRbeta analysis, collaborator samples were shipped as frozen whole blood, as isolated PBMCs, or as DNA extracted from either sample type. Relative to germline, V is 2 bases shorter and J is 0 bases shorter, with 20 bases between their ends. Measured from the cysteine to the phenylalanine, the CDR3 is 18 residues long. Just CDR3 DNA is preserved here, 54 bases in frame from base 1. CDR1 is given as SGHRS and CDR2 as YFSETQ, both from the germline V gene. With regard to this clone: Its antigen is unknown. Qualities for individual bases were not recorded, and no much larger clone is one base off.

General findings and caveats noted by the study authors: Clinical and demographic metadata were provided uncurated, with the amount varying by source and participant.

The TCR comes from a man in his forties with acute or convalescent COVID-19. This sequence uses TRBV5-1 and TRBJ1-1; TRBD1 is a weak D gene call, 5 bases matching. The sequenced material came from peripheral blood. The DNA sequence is TGCGCCAGCAGCTTTTTGGAATTTGGAGGGGCGTTGAACACTGAAGCTTTCTTT. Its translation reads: CASSFLEFGGALNTEAFF.